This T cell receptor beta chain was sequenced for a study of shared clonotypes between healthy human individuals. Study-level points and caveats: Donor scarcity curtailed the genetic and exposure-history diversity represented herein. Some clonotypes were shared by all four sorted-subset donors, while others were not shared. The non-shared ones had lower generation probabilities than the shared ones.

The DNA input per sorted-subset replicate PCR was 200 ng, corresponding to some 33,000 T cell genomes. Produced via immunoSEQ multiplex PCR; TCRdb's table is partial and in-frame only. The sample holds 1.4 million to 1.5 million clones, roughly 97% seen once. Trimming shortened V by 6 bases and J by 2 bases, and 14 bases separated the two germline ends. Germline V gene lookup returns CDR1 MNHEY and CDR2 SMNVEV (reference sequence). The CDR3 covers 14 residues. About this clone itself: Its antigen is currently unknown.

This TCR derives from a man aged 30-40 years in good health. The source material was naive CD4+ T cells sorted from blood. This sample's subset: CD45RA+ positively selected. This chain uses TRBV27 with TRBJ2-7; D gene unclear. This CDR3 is CASRPPRHPYEQYF. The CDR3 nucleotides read TGTGCCAGCAGACCCCCCCGACATCCCTACGAGCAGTACTTC.